This entry features one T cell receptor (beta chain) sequence. Its antigen is not known. This CDR3 contains 14 residues. Looked up from germline, CDR1 is MNHEY and CDR2 is SVGAGI. With 6 bases clipped from V and 4 bases from J, the junction kept 6 bases outside the gene matches. This sample was taken from a study of cytomegalovirus exposure and HLA in healthy donors. Background on the study: It was reported in a later analysis that the 120 validation repertoires used the same platform as the roughly 640 first-cohort repertoires.

Study outcomes and limitations: There were 150 to 200 TCR beta chains listed as cytomegalovirus-associated. TCR clusters originating in the first cohort tended to co-occur in the 110 or so validation repertoires, according to a later analysis.

Data came from immunoSEQ multiplex PCR; TCRdb stores just in-frame clones and leaves some out. Of roughly 250,000 clones listed, about 90% were seen once; the top ten hold 0.37%. Sequencing input: PBMCs. This chain connects TRBV6-5 to TRBJ2-7, with 10 nucleotides matching TRBD1. The clonotype was recovered from a woman younger than 35 in good health and CMV-seronegative. CDR3 region: CASSKDRGDYEQYF. DNA of the CDR3: TGTGCCAGCAGCAAGGACAGGGGGGATTACGAGCAGTACTTC.